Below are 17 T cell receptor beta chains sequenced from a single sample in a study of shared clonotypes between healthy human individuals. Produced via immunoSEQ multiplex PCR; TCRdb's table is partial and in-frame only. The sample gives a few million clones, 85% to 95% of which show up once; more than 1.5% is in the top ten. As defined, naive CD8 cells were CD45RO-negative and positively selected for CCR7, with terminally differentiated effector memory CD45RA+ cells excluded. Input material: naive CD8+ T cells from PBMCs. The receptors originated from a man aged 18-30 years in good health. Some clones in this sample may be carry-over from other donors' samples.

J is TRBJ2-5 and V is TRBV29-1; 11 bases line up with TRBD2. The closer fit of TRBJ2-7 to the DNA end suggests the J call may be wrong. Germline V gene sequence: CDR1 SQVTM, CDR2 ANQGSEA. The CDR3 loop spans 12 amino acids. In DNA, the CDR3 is TGCAGCGTTGTACTAGCGGGAGCCGAGCAGTACTTC. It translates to CSVVLAGAEQYF.

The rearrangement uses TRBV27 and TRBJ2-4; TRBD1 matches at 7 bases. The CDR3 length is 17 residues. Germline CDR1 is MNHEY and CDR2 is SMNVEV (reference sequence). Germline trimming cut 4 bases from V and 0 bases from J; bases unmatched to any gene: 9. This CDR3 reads CASSSRQGDLAKNIQYF. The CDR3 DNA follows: TGTGCCAGCAGTTCAAGACAGGGCGACCTAGCCAAAAACATTCAGTACTTC.

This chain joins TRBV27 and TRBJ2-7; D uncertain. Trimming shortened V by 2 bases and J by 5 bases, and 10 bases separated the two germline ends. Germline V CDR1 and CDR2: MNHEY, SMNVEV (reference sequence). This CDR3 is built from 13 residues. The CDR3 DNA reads TGTGCCAGCAGTTTAGCCAGTCCCCACGAGCAGTACTTC. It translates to CASSLASPHEQYF.

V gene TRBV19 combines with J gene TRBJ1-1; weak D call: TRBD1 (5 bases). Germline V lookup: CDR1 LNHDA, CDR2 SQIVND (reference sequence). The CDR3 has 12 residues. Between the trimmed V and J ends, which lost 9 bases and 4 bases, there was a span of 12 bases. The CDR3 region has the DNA TGTGCCAGCCTTTACAGGTCCACTGAAGCTTTCTTT. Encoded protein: CASLYRSTEAFF.

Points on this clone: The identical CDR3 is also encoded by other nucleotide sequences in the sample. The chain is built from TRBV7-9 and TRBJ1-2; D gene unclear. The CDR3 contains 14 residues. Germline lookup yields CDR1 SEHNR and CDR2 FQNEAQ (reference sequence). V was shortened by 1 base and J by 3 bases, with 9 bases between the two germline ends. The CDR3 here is CASSLVAGDYGYTF. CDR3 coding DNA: TGTGCCAGCAGCTTAGTGGCCGGCGACTATGGCTACACCTTC. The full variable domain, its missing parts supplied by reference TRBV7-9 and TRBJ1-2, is DTGVSQNPRHKITKRGQNVTFRCDPISEHNRLYWYRQTLGQGPEFLTYFQNEAQLEKSRLLSDRFSAERPKGSFSTLEIQRTEQGDSAMYLCASSLVAGDYGYTFGSGTRLTVV.

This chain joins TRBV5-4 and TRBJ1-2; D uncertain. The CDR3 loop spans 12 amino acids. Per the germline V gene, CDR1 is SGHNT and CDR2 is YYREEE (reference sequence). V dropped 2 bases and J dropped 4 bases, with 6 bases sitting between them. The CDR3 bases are TGTGCCAGCAGCTTAAGCCCCTATGGCTACACCTTC. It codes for CASSLSPYGYTF.

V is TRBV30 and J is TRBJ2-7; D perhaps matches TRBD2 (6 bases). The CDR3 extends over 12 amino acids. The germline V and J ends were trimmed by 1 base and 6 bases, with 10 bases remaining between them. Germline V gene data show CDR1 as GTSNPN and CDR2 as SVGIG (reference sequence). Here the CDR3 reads CAWSGGEVEQYF. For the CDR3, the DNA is TGTGCCTGGAGTGGAGGGGAGGTCGAGCAGTACTTC.

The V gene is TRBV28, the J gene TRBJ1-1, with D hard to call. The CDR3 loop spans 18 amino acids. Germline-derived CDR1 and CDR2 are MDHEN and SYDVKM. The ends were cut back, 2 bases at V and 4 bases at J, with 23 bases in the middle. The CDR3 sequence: CASSLIGPQFFSVTEAFF. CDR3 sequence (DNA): TGTGCCAGCAGTTTAATCGGACCCCAGTTCTTTTCAGTCACTGAAGCTTTCTTT.

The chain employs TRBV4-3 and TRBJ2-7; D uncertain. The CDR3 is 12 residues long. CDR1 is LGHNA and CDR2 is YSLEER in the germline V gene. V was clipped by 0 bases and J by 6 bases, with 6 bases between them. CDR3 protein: CASSQDKGEQYF. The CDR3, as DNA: TGCGCCAGCAGCCAAGATAAGGGCGAGCAGTACTTC.

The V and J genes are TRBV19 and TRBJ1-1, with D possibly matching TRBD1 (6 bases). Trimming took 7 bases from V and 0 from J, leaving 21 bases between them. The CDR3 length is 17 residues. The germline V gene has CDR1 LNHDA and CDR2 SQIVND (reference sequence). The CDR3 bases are TGTGCCAGTACACCCGGGACACCGAGGGAGTTGAACACTGAAGCTTTCTTT. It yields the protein CASTPGTPRELNTEAFF.

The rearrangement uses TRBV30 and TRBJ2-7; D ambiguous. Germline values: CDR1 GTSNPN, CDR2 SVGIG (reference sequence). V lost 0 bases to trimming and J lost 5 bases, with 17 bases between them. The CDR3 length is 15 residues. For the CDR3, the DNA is TGTGCCTGGAGTGTACCCCGGAAACTCGGCCACGAGCAGTACTTC. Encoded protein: CAWSVPRKLGHEQYF.

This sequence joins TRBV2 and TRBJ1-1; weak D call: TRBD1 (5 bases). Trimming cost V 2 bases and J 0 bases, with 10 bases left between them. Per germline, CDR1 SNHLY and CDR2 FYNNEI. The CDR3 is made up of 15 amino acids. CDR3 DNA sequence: TGTGCCAGCAGTGAATGGCAGGGCATGAACACTGAAGCTTTCTTT. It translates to CASSEWQGMNTEAFF. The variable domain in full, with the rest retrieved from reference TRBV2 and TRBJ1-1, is EPEVTQTPSHQVTQMGQEVILRCVPISNHLYFYWYRQILGQKVEFLVSFYNNEISEKSEIFDDQFSVERPDGSNFTLKIRSTKLEDSAMYFCASSEWQGMNTEAFFGQGTRLTVV.

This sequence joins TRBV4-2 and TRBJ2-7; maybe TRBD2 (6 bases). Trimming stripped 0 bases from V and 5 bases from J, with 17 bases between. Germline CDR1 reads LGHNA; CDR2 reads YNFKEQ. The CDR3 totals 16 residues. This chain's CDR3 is CASSQEETGENDEQYF. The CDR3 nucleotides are TGTGCCAGCAGCCAAGAGGAAACGGGAGAAAACGACGAGCAGTACTTC.

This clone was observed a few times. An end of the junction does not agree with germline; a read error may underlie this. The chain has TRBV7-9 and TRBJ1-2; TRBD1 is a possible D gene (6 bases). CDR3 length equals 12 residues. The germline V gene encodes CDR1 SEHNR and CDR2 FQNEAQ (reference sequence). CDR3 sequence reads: CASTLGGRGYTF. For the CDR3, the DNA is TGTGCCAGCACCTTAGGGGGGCGTGGCTACACCTTC.

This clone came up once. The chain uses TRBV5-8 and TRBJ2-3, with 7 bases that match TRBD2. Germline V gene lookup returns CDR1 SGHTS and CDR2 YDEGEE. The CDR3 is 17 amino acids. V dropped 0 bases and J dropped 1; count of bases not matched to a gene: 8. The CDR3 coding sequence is TGTGCCAGCAGCTTGGGTACGGGAGGAGGACGCACAGATACGCAGTATTTT. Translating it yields CASSLGTGGGRTDTQYF.

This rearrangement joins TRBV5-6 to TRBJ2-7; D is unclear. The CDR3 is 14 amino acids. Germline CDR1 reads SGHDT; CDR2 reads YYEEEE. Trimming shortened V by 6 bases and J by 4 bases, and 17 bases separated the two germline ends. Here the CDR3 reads CASNVDGSPYEQYF. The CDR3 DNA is TGTGCCAGCAATGTTGACGGCAGTCCGTACGAGCAGTACTTC.

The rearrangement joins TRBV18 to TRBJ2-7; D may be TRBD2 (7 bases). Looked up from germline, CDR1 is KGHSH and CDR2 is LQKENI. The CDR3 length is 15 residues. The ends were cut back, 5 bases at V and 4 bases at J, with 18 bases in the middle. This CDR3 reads CASSSERGGFYEQYF. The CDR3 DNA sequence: TGTGCCAGCTCATCCGAGAGGGGGGGTTTTTACGAGCAGTACTTC.